The rows below give T cell receptor beta chains drawn from one sample of a study of T-cell memory formation after mild COVID-19. One entry per CDR3 protein results from TCRdb running MiXCR on the 5' RACE reads. The repertoire holds a few hundred thousand distinct CDR3 sequences, with more than 25% as singletons. Sequenced input: PBMCs or a T cell subset sorted from them (not recorded which). The receptors derive from an adult woman who had mild COVID-19 (a few samples of this study predate the infection). Cell type and time point are not known. Both conserved end residues are part of each CDR3. D genes are given only for firm matches. A row's size may be missing; if present it is once, few, many or a size class.

V	D	J	size	length	CDR3	DNA
TRBV5-5	.	TRBJ1-3	few	16	CASSLHWGNSGNTIYF	TGTGCCAGCAGCCTCCATTGGGGGAACTCTGGAAACACCATATATTTT
TRBV10-3	.	TRBJ2-5	few	14	CAISEGGSGETQYF	TGTGCCATCAGTGAGGGGGGAAGCGGCGAGACCCAGTACTTC
TRBV18	.	TRBJ2-7	.	14	CASSPGGEVYEQYF	TGTGCCAGCTCACCAGGGGGCGAAGTCTACGAGCAGTACTTC
TRBV9	TRBD2	TRBJ2-5	few	15	CASSAGGGLMETQYF	TGTGCCAGCAGCGCCGGGGGGGGGCTGATGGAGACCCAGTACTTC
TRBV20-1	TRBD2	TRBJ2-7	few	15	CSATLGLATTYEQYF	TGCAGTGCTACTCTGGGACTAGCGACCACCTACGAGCAGTACTTC
TRBV6-2/TRBV6-3	TRBD2	TRBJ2-3	.	13	CASTLAGGDTQYF	TGTGCCAGCACCTTAGCGGGAGGAGATACGCAGTATTTT
TRBV5-1	.	TRBJ2-7	many	14	CASSNTGNPYEQYF	TGCGCCAGCAGCAACACGGGAAACCCCTACGAGCAGTACTTC
TRBV19	.	TRBJ2-3	.	14	CATTRSGTDNTQYF	TGTGCCACTACTAGGAGTGGGACCGACAATACGCAGTATTTT
TRBV5-6	TRBD2	TRBJ2-1	.	22	CASSIRGGGLAGYLRSYNEQFF	TGTGCCAGCAGCATCCGAGGCGGAGGGCTAGCGGGATACCTTCGCTCCTACAATGAGCAGTTCTTC
TRBV3-1	.	TRBJ2-7	few	13	CASSLRGLPEQYF	TGTGCCAGCAGCCTCCGCGGGCTACCGGAGCAGTACTTC
TRBV20-1	.	TRBJ1-1	few	11	CSASSNTEAFF	TGCAGTGCTTCATCGAACACTGAAGCTTTCTTT
TRBV18	TRBD1	TRBJ2-3	.	16	CASSLKAGQGTDTQYF	TGTGCCAGCTCACTGAAGGCGGGACAGGGTACAGATACGCAGTATTTT
TRBV20-1	.	TRBJ2-1	.	14	CSANAGSSYNEQFF	TGCAGTGCTAACGCGGGAAGCTCCTACAATGAGCAGTTCTTC
TRBV20-1	TRBD2	TRBJ2-7	.	15	CSARPSGRAGYEQYF	TGCAGTGCTAGACCTAGCGGGAGGGCCGGTTACGAGCAGTACTTC
TRBV7-6	TRBD1	TRBJ2-5	.	15	CASSSGGAVGETQYF	TGTGCCAGCAGCTCAGGGGGCGCGGTGGGGGAGACCCAGTACTTC
TRBV5-1	.	TRBJ1-1	few	15	CASSLWSDLNTEAFF	TGCGCCAGCAGCTTGTGGTCAGACTTGAACACTGAAGCTTTCTTT
TRBV5-1	.	TRBJ2-2	few	16	CASSSGSSALTGELFF	TGCGCCAGCAGCTCCGGTAGTAGCGCGCTGACCGGGGAGCTGTTTTTT
TRBV6-1	.	TRBJ2-3	.	15	CASGILPRGTDTQYF	TGTGCCAGCGGAATCCTACCCCGTGGCACAGATACGCAGTATTTT
TRBV6-5	.	TRBJ1-3	.	16	CASSIARGTSGNTIYF	TGTGCCAGCAGTATCGCGCGGGGCACCTCTGGAAACACCATATATTTT
TRBV5-1	.	TRBJ1-6	few	16	CASSQTTVPSGSPLHF	TGCGCCAGCAGCCAGACGACAGTCCCGAGCGGTTCACCCCTCCACTTT
TRBV20-1	.	TRBJ2-5	.	14	CSARVGLPQETQYF	TGCAGTGCTAGAGTGGGCCTCCCCCAAGAGACCCAGTACTTC
TRBV12-3/TRBV12-4	.	TRBJ2-3	few	15	CASSPLSSATDTQYF	TGTGCCAGCAGTCCCCTTTCGTCCGCAACGGATACGCAGTATTTT
TRBV5-5	.	TRBJ1-1	.	15	CASSLALGTNTEAFF	TGTGCCAGCAGCTTGGCCCTAGGTACGAACACTGAAGCTTTCTTT
TRBV12-3/TRBV12-4	.	TRBJ1-2	once	13	CASSSGPRGGYTF	TGTGCCAGCAGTTCCGGTCCTAGAGGTGGCTACACCTTC
TRBV7-6	TRBD2	TRBJ2-2	few	18	CASSLDGLRELGTGELFF	TGTGCCAGCAGCTTAGATGGTTTGCGGGAGTTGGGCACCGGGGAGCTGTTTTTT
TRBV5-4	TRBD2	TRBJ2-5	few	16	CASSWRRLAGVETQYF	TGTGCCAGCAGCTGGAGGCGGCTAGCGGGGGTGGAGACCCAGTACTTC
TRBV27	TRBD1	TRBJ2-4	.	17	CASSPRDRTTLKNIQYF	TGTGCCAGCAGTCCCCGGGACAGGACAACCCTCAAAAACATTCAGTACTTC
TRBV7-2	TRBD2	TRBJ2-7	.	15	CASSLGAGEYYEQYF	TGTGCCAGCAGCTTAGGAGCGGGAGAATACTACGAGCAGTACTTC
TRBV6-5	.	TRBJ1-1	.	13	CASSLTEMTEAFF	TGTGCCAGCAGTCTAACAGAAATGACTGAAGCTTTCTTT
TRBV7-7	.	TRBJ2-2	few	18	CASRPLLTEGANTGELFF	TGTGCCAGCAGACCCCTTTTGACGGAAGGGGCGAACACCGGGGAGCTGTTTTTT
TRBV20-1	.	TRBJ2-2	few	16	CSARDTSRTNTGELFF	TGCAGTGCTAGAGATACGTCAAGAACGAACACCGGGGAGCTGTTTTTT